The next 11 T cell receptor beta chains were all read from a single sample in a study of blood T cell repertoires in COVID-19. Using immunoSEQ multiplex PCR, the repertoire was profiled, and TCRdb retains in-frame clones only, with some absent. The table records around 280,000 clones, 89% of them present only once. The specimen sequenced was PBMCs or T cells enriched from blood (not recorded which). These receptors were taken from a woman aged 40 to 50 who had recovered from COVID-19.

The rearrangement uses TRBV5-8 and TRBJ1-5; the match to TRBD1 covers 8 bases. With 4 bases clipped from V and 2 bases from J, the junction kept 14 bases outside the gene matches. The CDR3 sequence is 18 residues long. Germline V lookup: CDR1 SGHTS, CDR2 YDEGEE. CDR3 nucleotides: TGTGCCAGCAGCGTCGCTACGACAGGGGAATGGGGCAATCAGCCCCAGCATTTT. Translated: CASSVATTGEWGNQPQHF.

V gene TRBV7-9 combines with J gene TRBJ1-2; a weak D match, TRBD1 (5 bases). CDR1 and CDR2 (germline): SEHNR, FQNEAQ (reference sequence). With 5 bases removed from V and 4 bases from J, the gap between germline ends came to 17 bases. The CDR3 contains 15 residues. DNA of the CDR3: TGTGCCAGCAGCGGCCGTCTACAGGAACCCTATGGCTACACCTTC. This translates into CASSGRLQEPYGYTF.

The genes are TRBV2 and TRBJ1-2; D perhaps matches TRBD1 (5 bases). CDR1 and CDR2 from the germline V gene are SNHLY and FYNNEI. This CDR3 spans 14 amino acids. Trimming left V 9 bases short and J 0 bases short, with 14 bases between. CDR3 sequence: CASTGDRANYGYTF. As DNA, the CDR3 is TGTGCCAGTACCGGAGACAGAGCTAACTATGGCTACACCTTC.

Notes on this clone: Other nucleotide sequences from this sample produce the same CDR3. The CDR3: CASSTGGDYGYTF. The DNA for the CDR3 is TGTGCCAGCAGCACAGGGGGGGACTATGGCTACACCTTC. This chain links TRBV9 with TRBJ1-2, with 8 bases lining up with TRBD1. V trimming: 4 bases; J trimming: 3 bases; junction bases outside the gene matches: 2. The CDR3 spans 13 residues. Germline-derived CDR1 and CDR2 are SGDLS and YYNGEE.

V and J are TRBV27 and TRBJ1-1; D is unresolved. This CDR3 has 14 residues. CDR1 is MNHEY and CDR2 is SMNVEV in the germline V gene (reference sequence). V lost 2 bases to trimming and J lost 7 bases, with 14 bases between them. For the CDR3, the DNA is TGTGCCAGCAGTTTAGGGTTTAGTCGGGGTGAAGCTTTCTTT. As protein: CASSLGFSRGEAFF.

This sequence joins TRBV5-8 and TRBJ2-3, with D maybe TRBD1 (5 bases). The germline CDR1 and CDR2 sequences are SGHTS and YDEGEE. CDR3 length: 15 residues. V shed 2 bases and J shed 3 bases, with 13 bases lying between them. The CDR3 loop reads CASSLGVRRTDTQYF. The CDR3 coding sequence is TGTGCCAGCAGCTTAGGGGTAAGAAGGACAGATACGCAGTATTTT.

The rearrangement links TRBV5-1 to TRBJ1-1; D perhaps matches TRBD1 (5 bases). V was pared by 2 bases and J by 5 bases, with 10 bases between. The CDR3 consists of 13 residues. Germline assignment: CDR1 SGHRS and CDR2 YFSETQ. The CDR3 DNA reads TGCGCCAGCAGCTTCGGGGGGGAGACTGAAGCTTTCTTT. This encodes CASSFGGETEAFF.

V usage is TRBV2 and J usage is TRBJ1-1, with D unresolved. V was cut by 9 bases and J by 12 bases, with 23 bases left in between. This CDR3 is 13 amino acids long. Germline CDR1 reads SNHLY; CDR2 reads FYNNEI. The CDR3 loop is CASSPQTFGETFF. CDR3 sequence (DNA): TGTGCCAGTAGCCCTCAGACCTTCGGGGAAACTTTCTTT.

This chain links TRBV2 with TRBJ1-6; 8 positions match TRBD1. CDR3 length: 14 residues. Germline trimming cut 7 bases from V and 7 bases from J; bases unmatched to any gene: 6. Germline V lookup: CDR1 SNHLY, CDR2 FYNNEI. The chain's CDR3 is CASTRRDRNSPLHF. CDR3 nucleotides: TGTGCCAGCACCCGGCGGGACAGGAATTCACCCCTCCACTTT.

This chain joins TRBV10-2 and TRBJ1-2, with TRBD1 matching 7 bases. With V trimmed by 10 bases and J by 6 bases, 5 bases remained unmatched. This CDR3 has 11 residues. Per germline, CDR1 WSHSY and CDR2 SAAADI. CDR3 DNA sequence: TGCGCCAACAGGGGCAGGAATGGCTACACCTTC. Encoded protein: CANRGRNGYTF.

This rearrangement joins TRBV25-1 to TRBJ1-2, with 8 nucleotides matching TRBD1. Germline assignment: CDR1 MGHDK and CDR2 SYGVNS. V lost 7 bases to trimming and J lost 0 bases; unmatched junction nucleotides: 7. This CDR3 is 15 amino acids long. In DNA form, the CDR3 reads TGTGCCAGCACGTCGGGACAGGCGACTAACTATGGCTACACCTTC. Translated, it gives CASTSGQATNYGYTF.